Listed below are T cell receptor beta chains from one sample, sequenced in a study of CD8 T cells in ankylosing spondylitis. TCRdb re-analysed the 5' RACE reads in MiXCR, keeping a single row per CDR3 protein. This repertoire shows about 540,000 distinct CDR3 sequences, roughly 13% found once; its top ten account for almost 7%. Source material: blood, either unsorted or a sorted T cell fraction (not recorded which). The receptors were sampled from a male donor with ankylosing spondylitis. Both conserved end residues are part of each CDR3. D genes are given only for firm matches. The size entry is marked missing in some rows and otherwise reads once, few, many or a size class.

abundance	d_gene	v_gene	j_gene	CDR3nt	CDR3aa
many	TRBD1	TRBV7-6	TRBJ1-6	TGTGCCAGCAGCTTACGAACAGGGGTTAATTCACCCCTCCACTTT	CASSLRTGVNSPLHF
-	-	TRBV6-1	TRBJ2-2	TGTGCCAGCAATAGAGGGGGAGTAGTCGGGGAGCTGTTTTTT	CASNRGGVVGELFF
-	-	TRBV5-1	TRBJ2-1	TGCGCCAGCAGCTTGGGTGTAGCGGAAACGTACAATGAGCAGTTCTTC	CASSLGVAETYNEQFF
many	TRBD1	TRBV20-1	TRBJ2-5	TGCAGTGCCCGGACAGGGAGGGAGACCCAGTACTTC	CSARTGRETQYF
-	TRBD1	TRBV12-3/TRBV12-4	TRBJ1-5	TGTGCCAGCAGGGGGACAGGGGGAAATCAGCCCCAGCATTTT	CASRGTGGNQPQHF
few	TRBD1	TRBV12-3/TRBV12-4	TRBJ1-1	TGTGCCAGCAGCCCTAGACAGGGCACTGAAGCTTTCTTT	CASSPRQGTEAFF
many	TRBD1	TRBV3-1	TRBJ2-1	TGTGCCAGCAGCCAGGACATGACAGGGGGCCATGAGCAGTTCTTC	CASSQDMTGGHEQFF
few	-	TRBV24-1	TRBJ2-1	TGTGCCACCAGTGAGGGTGTAGGCAGTAAGGCCTACAATGAGCAGTTCTTC	CATSEGVGSKAYNEQFF
many	TRBD1	TRBV5-1	TRBJ1-1	TGCGCCAGCACCCGTGATGGCGGACAGGGGCGATTTGAAGCTTTCTTT	CASTRDGGQGRFEAFF
few	TRBD1	TRBV14	TRBJ2-1	TGTGCCAGCAGCCACGGTCCGGGACAGGGTTTGAATGAGCAGTTCTTC	CASSHGPGQGLNEQFF
many	TRBD2	TRBV20-1	TRBJ2-7	TGCAGTGCCCGTGGGGAGCGGGAGGGTATATACGAGCAGTACTTC	CSARGEREGIYEQYF
few	-	TRBV14	TRBJ2-3	TGTGCCAGCAGCCAAGTGGGCTCGGGCACAGATACGCAGTATTTT	CASSQVGSGTDTQYF
-	-	TRBV20-1	TRBJ1-1	TGCAGTGCTAGACCGACTGGCACTGAAGCTTTCTTT	CSARPTGTEAFF
few	TRBD1	TRBV10-3	TRBJ1-4	TGTGCCACCGACCCGGGACAGGGTAATGAAAAACTGTTTTTT	CATDPGQGNEKLFF
-	TRBD2	TRBV20-1	TRBJ2-1	TGCAGTGCTTACGGGGGGGGAGAGGAGCAGTTCTTC	CSAYGGGEEQFF
-	-	TRBV3-1	TRBJ2-2	TGTGCCAGCAGCCTAGCGGTGGGGACCGGGGAGCTGTTTTTT	CASSLAVGTGELFF
-	-	TRBV10-1	TRBJ2-3	TGCGCCAGCAGTGAAAACACCGGTCCAGATACGCAGTATTTT	CASSENTGPDTQYF
once	-	TRBV29-1	TRBJ1-4	TGCAGCGTTGGACAGACTAATGAAAAACTGTTTTTT	CSVGQTNEKLFF
-	TRBD2	TRBV9	TRBJ2-3	TGTGCCAGCAGCCCGAGCAGGTCTAGCGGGAGACAAGATACGCAGTATTTT	CASSPSRSSGRQDTQYF
-	-	TRBV20-1	TRBJ2-2	TGCAGTGCTAGAAACCGGAGGGACACCGGGGAGCTGTTTTTT	CSARNRRDTGELFF
many	-	TRBV5-1	TRBJ2-1	TGCGCCAGCAGCTCCGGACAGATGGGCCTCTACAATGAGCAGTTCTTC	CASSSGQMGLYNEQFF
-	-	TRBV20-1	TRBJ1-2	TGCAGTGCTCCGGACACCTACTATGGCTACACCTTC	CSAPDTYYGYTF